The 11 T cell receptor beta chains below all came from one sample that was sequenced in a study of post-analysis software for immune sequencing data. Study results and caveats: When patients were compared with controls, a handful of TRBV segments were more frequent, TRBV5-6, TRBV5-1 and TRBV20-1 among them.

The TCR beta cDNA libraries contained unique molecular identifiers. TCRdb re-called the PCR reads through MiXCR, storing one row per CDR3 protein. In the table there are about 540,000 distinct CDR3 sequences, less than 40% of which are singletons. No antigen has been assigned to these receptors. The sample taken for sequencing was blood. These receptors were collected from a girl under 18 with multiple sclerosis.

About this clonotype: A read error may account for a junction end that differs from germline. This chain links TRBV20-1 with TRBJ2-7; D gene uncertain. The CDR3 spans 12 residues. From germline, CDR1 is DFQATT and CDR2 SNEGSKA (reference sequence). The CDR3 spells CSGSQRSYGQYF. The CDR3 coding sequence is TGCAGTGGGTCTCAGCGCTCCTACGGGCAGTACTTC.

The V call is TRBV15, the J call TRBJ2-7, with no clear D. Per the germline V gene, CDR1 is LNHNV and CDR2 is YYDKDF (reference sequence). The CDR3 length is 13 residues. Trimming pared 4 bases from V and 5 bases from J, leaving 12 bases between. The chain's CDR3 is CATSTPDTNEQYF. CDR3 in DNA: TGTGCCACCAGCACGCCTGATACCAACGAGCAGTACTTC.

This clonotype was found a few times. The chain joins TRBV20-1 to TRBJ1-5, with D uncertain. Per germline, CDR1 DFQATT and CDR2 SNEGSKA (reference sequence). V lost 2 bases and J lost 0, with 11 bases in between. This CDR3 is 15 amino acids long. The CDR3: CSARLGGVSNQPQHF. CDR3 DNA: TGCAGTGCTAGATTGGGAGGCGTTAGCAATCAGCCCCAGCATTTT.

This clonotype has only a few counts. The chain employs TRBV15 and TRBJ1-1, with D perhaps TRBD1 (5 bases). This CDR3 has 13 amino acids. V lost 5 bases, J lost 1 base, and 8 bases lay in between. CDR1 and CDR2 from the germline V gene are LNHNV and YYDKDF (reference sequence). The CDR3: CATSVDKNTEAFF. The CDR3 DNA is TGTGCCACCAGCGTGGACAAGAACACTGAAGCTTTCTTT.

This chain joins TRBV28 and TRBJ1-2; D not certain. The CDR3 length is 12 residues. Germline CDR1 and CDR2: MDHEN and SYDVKM. With 3 bases removed from V and 4 bases from J, the gap between germline ends came to 6 bases. The CDR3 sequence: CASSFNPYGYTF. The CDR3 region has the DNA TGTGCCAGCAGTTTTAATCCCTATGGCTACACCTTC.

The chain uses TRBV28 and TRBJ2-3; TRBD1 or TRBD2 may be the D gene (7 bases each). This CDR3 is built from 16 residues. CDR1 and CDR2 from the germline V gene are MDHEN and SYDVKM. With 5 bases removed from V and 4 bases from J, the gap between germline ends came to 19 bases. The CDR3 nucleotides read TGTGCCAGCAGTCCGCCCAGGGGGGGGGCGGCAGATACGCAGTATTTT. It specifies CASSPPRGGAADTQYF.

This chain links TRBV6-5 with TRBJ1-5; tentatively, D is TRBD1 (6 bases). The CDR3 contains 14 residues. V was cut by 6 bases and J by 2 bases, with 11 bases left in between. CDR1 is MNHEY, CDR2 SVGAGI, per germline. In DNA, the CDR3 is TGTGCCAGCAGGGGTACAGGGCGCAATCAGCCCCAGCATTTT. Translating it yields CASRGTGRNQPQHF.

V is TRBV3-1 and J is TRBJ2-4; 12 nucleotides line up with TRBD2. The CDR3 is 16 residues long. V was pared by 3 bases and J by 3 bases, with 3 bases of the junction left unmatched. Germline lookup yields CDR1 LGHDT and CDR2 YNNKEL (reference sequence). CDR3 nucleotide sequence: TGTGCCAGCAGCCACGGACTAGCGGGGAGCAAAAACATTCAGTACTTC. The encoded protein is CASSHGLAGSKNIQYF.

As for this clonotype: A much larger clone differs from this one at a single base, so this may be a read error. The V and J genes are TRBV20-1 and TRBJ1-2; no clear D. The CDR3 is 13 residues long. Germline values: CDR1 DFQATT, CDR2 SNEGSKA (reference sequence). The CDR3 region is CSARDPGGYGSTF. CDR3 bases: TGCAGTGCTAGAGATCCGGGAGGCTATGGCTCCACCTTC.

CDR3 in DNA: TGTGCCAGCAGTGACGGGGGGGCCCAAGAGACCCAGTACTTC. Translating it yields CASSDGGAQETQYF. This chain connects TRBV2 to TRBJ2-5; 8 bases align to TRBD2. The CDR3 is made up of 14 amino acids. CDR1 and CDR2 (germline): SNHLY, FYNNEI. Trimming cost V 3 bases and J 1 base; bases outside gene matches: 1.

This clonotype was seen only a few times. A much larger clone is a single base away; this may be a read error. The rearrangement joins TRBV20-1 to TRBJ1-2; maybe TRBD1 (5 bases). The V end lost 5 bases, the J end lost 10 bases, and 26 bases lay between the germline ends. The CDR3 length is 15 residues. Per the germline V gene, CDR1 is DFQATT and CDR2 is SNEGSKA (reference sequence). This CDR3 reads CSAPPSVRVLGDYTF. The CDR3 bases are TGCAGTGCTCCCCCTAGTGTCAGGGTCTTAGGTGACTACACCTTC.